This T cell receptor beta chain was recovered during a study of blood T cell repertoires in COVID-19. Study as a whole: Donors in the United States, Italy and Spain gave samples during acute or convalescent COVID-19.

In the source study's methods: For nucleated cells, counts were estimated from reference gene primer amplification. Only in-frame clones appear in the TCRdb table, and some are missing; sequencing was by immunoSEQ multiplex PCR. D and trimming come from the DNA, and the V and J calls and clone size come from that table. In the table there are over 65,000 clones, 70% to 90% of which are singletons. This CDR3 comprises 16 residues. Germline V gene sequence: CDR1 SGHRS, CDR2 YFSETQ. The V end was cut by 4 bases, the J end by 1 base, with 17 bases between. The V and J genes are TRBV5-1 and TRBJ2-5, with D maybe TRBD1 (6 bases). The sequence was obtained from a man aged 50 to 60 with active or convalescent COVID-19. The source material was peripheral blood. CDR3 DNA: TGCGCCAGCAGCCCCAGTCGGGACACCTTCCAAGAGACCCAGTACTTC. Encoded protein: CASSPSRDTFQETQYF.